The source of this T cell receptor (beta chain) is a study of CD8+ T cells in alopecia areata. The wider study: The duration of tofacitinib was 6 to 18 months, with 6 months off drug afterward. Whole-study findings and limits: For patients receiving tofacitinib, scalp clonality and expanded CD8+ clones among the top 100 significantly decreased. The treated group had a single nonresponder, limiting CD8+ expansion-response conclusions.

Treatment given: oral pan-JAK inhibitor, 5-10 mg twice daily. On this clone: Its antigen is unknown.

RNA extraction was followed by reverse transcription into cDNA, which acted as the sequencing template. The protocol was immunoSEQ multiplex PCR, while the TCRdb copy is restricted to in-frame clones and leaves out a portion. The sample has around 270,000 clones; roughly 60% are singletons. Per germline, CDR1 KGHSH and CDR2 LQKENI. Trimming shortened V by 0 bases and J by 0 bases, and 7 bases separated the two germline ends. There are 15 residues in the CDR3. This material consisted of CD4+ T cells sorted from blood, taken at week 24, from a patient treated with tofacitinib. This clonotype was sampled from a human donor with alopecia areata. The gene calls are TRBV18 and TRBJ2-3; weak D call: TRBD2 (5 bases). DNA of the CDR3: TGTGCCAGCTCACCACCGAGAGGGAGCACAGATACGCAGTATTTT. This translates into CASSPPRGSTDTQYF.